The 22 T cell receptor beta chains below come from one sample, sequenced in a study of T cells in women clearing cervical HPV infection. Method: immunoSEQ multiplex PCR; TCRdb's copy keeps in-frame clones and lacks some. In total, the table holds roughly 20,000 clones. Sequencing input: blood buffy coat. The receptors come from a woman aged 18 to 75 with a cervical HPV16 infection that either progressed to CIN3+ or cleared (not recorded which).

With respect to this clone: The read stops 3 residues short of the end of the CDR3; the missing end is completed from the germline J gene. The chain couples TRBV19 to TRBJ2-7, with 9 bases matching TRBD1. The CDR3 has 14 amino acids. Germline V gene lookup returns CDR1 LNHDA and CDR2 SQIVND (reference sequence). V shed 4 bases and J 5 bases; nucleotides not matched to a gene: 6. CDR3 bases read: TGTGCCAGTAGTACTGCCGGGACAGGGCACGAG. Its translation: CASSTAGTGHE. The complete CDR3 protein is CASSTAGTGHEQYF.

As concerns this clone: With the read ending 3 residues before the CDR3 end, the germline J gene is used to fill in that end. This chain connects TRBV7-6 to TRBJ2-3, with D unclear. The CDR3 is made up of 14 amino acids. The germline gives CDR1 SGHVS, CDR2 FNYEAQ. With 1 base removed from V and 0 bases from J, the gap between germline ends came to 5 bases. The sequenced CDR3 bases are TGTGCCAGCAGCTTAGTCAGTAGCACAGATACG. Protein product: CASSLVSSTDT. The CDR3 as a whole reads CASSLVSSTDTQYF.

About this clone itself: The sequenced fragment ends 3 residues before the CDR3 boundary, so the rest is inferred from the germline J gene. The chain has TRBV30 and TRBJ2-2; perhaps TRBD1 as D (5 bases). This CDR3 has 14 amino acids. Germline V gene data show CDR1 as GTSNPN and CDR2 as SVGIG (reference sequence). Trimming removed 3 bases at V and 1 base at J, with 9 bases between. The CDR3 sequence is CAWRVGQNTGELFF. CDR3 DNA, as far as it was read: TGTGCCTGGAGGGTGGGGCAGAACACCGGGGAG. The full variable domain, completed using reference TRBV30 and TRBJ2-2, is SQTIHQWPATLVQPVGSPLSLECTVEGTSNPNLYWYRQAAGRGLQLLFYSVGIGQISSEVPQNLSASRPQDRQFILSSKKLLLSDSGFYLCAWRVGQNTGELFFGEGSRLTVL.

In regard to this clone: With the read ending 3 residues before the CDR3 end, the germline J gene is used to fill in that end. The chain couples TRBV20-1 to TRBJ2-2; TRBD2 is a possible D gene (6 bases). Looked up from germline, CDR1 is DFQATT and CDR2 is SNEGSKA (reference sequence). CDR3 length: 16 residues. With 5 bases removed from V and 0 bases from J, the gap between germline ends came to 16 bases. CDR3 DNA, as far as it was read: TGCAGTGCTGAAAACTCCGGGACTCCGAACACCGGGGAG. Residues: CSAENSGTPNTGE. The full-length CDR3 reads as CSAENSGTPNTGELFF.

As regards this clone: One end of the junction fails to match germline, which may point to a read error. The DNA ends 3 residues before the CDR3 does, and the rest of the CDR3 is filled in from the germline J gene. The J gene is TRBJ2-1, the V gene TRBV4-2; 12 nucleotides align to TRBD2. Germline V gives CDR1 LGHNA, CDR2 YNFKEQ. The CDR3 loop spans 17 amino acids. CDR3 DNA, as far as it was read: TGCGCCAGCAGCCAAGGTCTAGCGGGGGGGCCGGGCAATGAG. This translates into CASSQGLAGGPGNE. The whole CDR3 reads CASSQGLAGGPGNEQFF.

Points on this clone: The read finishes 3 residues shy of the CDR3 end, and the germline J gene is used to complete it. V and J are TRBV20-1 and TRBJ2-3, with 7 nucleotides matching TRBD2. Germline V lookup: CDR1 DFQATT, CDR2 SNEGSKA (reference sequence). The CDR3 is made up of 16 amino acids. The CDR3 DNA, read in part, is TGCAGTGCCAATCAGGGAGGGGACTATAGCAATCAGCCG. This sequence encodes CSANQGGDYSNQP. Given in full, the CDR3 is CSANQGGDYSNQPQYF.

In regard to this clone: The read halts 3 residues ahead of the CDR3 end, with the missing end drawn from the germline J gene. The rearrangement links TRBV30 to TRBJ1-1, with TRBD1 as a possible D gene (5 bases). Germline CDR1 GTSNPN, CDR2 SVGIG (reference sequence). The CDR3 runs to 16 residues. V dropped 3 bases and J dropped 0 bases, with 17 bases sitting between them. Partial CDR3 DNA: TGTGCCTGGAGCGCCGGTCCAGGGTTCATGAACACTGAA. Amino acids: CAWSAGPGFMNTE. The full-length CDR3 reads as CAWSAGPGFMNTEAFF. The complete variable domain, with remaining parts taken from reference TRBV30 and TRBJ1-1, reads SQTIHQWPATLVQPVGSPLSLECTVEGTSNPNLYWYRQAAGRGLQLLFYSVGIGQISSEVPQNLSASRPQDRQFILSSKKLLLSDSGFYLCAWSAGPGFMNTEAFFGQGTRLTVV.

Remarks on this clone: The CDR3 goes on 3 residues after the read ends, and that part is filled in from the germline J gene. The chain carries TRBV7-9 and TRBJ1-4; D is possibly TRBD1 (6 bases). The germline gives CDR1 SEHNR, CDR2 FQNEAQ (reference sequence). Between the trimmed V and J ends, which lost 3 bases and 3 bases, there was a span of 11 bases. This CDR3 contains 15 residues. CDR3 DNA, as far as it was read: TGTGCCAGCAGCTTTAACAGGGAGGCTAATGAAAAA. Protein sequence: CASSFNREANEK. The full CDR3 reads CASSFNREANEKLFF.

CDR3 DNA, as far as it was read: TGTGCCAGCAGTGCCGTCTACGAG. Its translation is CASSAVYE. The whole CDR3 region reads CASSAVYEQYF. The gene calls are TRBV6-1 and TRBJ2-7; D uncertain. The CDR3 end falls 3 residues outside the read, so it is completed with the germline J gene. Per the germline V gene, CDR1 is MNHNS and CDR2 is SASEGT. CDR3 length equals 11 residues. V lost 4 bases and J 3 bases, leaving 4 bases between the germline ends.

About this clone itself: The missing CDR3 end, 3 residues past where the read stops, is filled in from the germline J gene. This chain joins TRBV30 and TRBJ2-3, with D maybe TRBD1 (5 bases). This CDR3 region has 14 residues. Germline CDR1 reads GTSNPN; CDR2 reads SVGIG (reference sequence). The CDR3 loop is CAWSVRAGQETQYF. The sequenced CDR3 bases are TGTGCCTGGAGTGTACGGGCAGGACAAGAGACG.

With regard to this clone: The CDR3 end lies 3 residues beyond the end of the read and is filled in from the germline J gene. The chain combines TRBV7-9 with TRBJ2-3, with a weak D call TRBD1 (6 bases). Germline CDR1 SEHNR, CDR2 FQNEAQ (reference sequence). The CDR3 runs 14 residues. The CDR3 reads CASARGAGNQPQYF. The CDR3 DNA, read in part, is TGTGCCAGCGCCAGGGGTGCCGGGAATCAGCCG.

This clone is labeled medium-sized based on frequency. The CDR3 end lies 3 residues beyond the end of the read and is filled in from the germline J gene. The chain uses TRBV5-1 and TRBJ1-1; 7 positions agree with TRBD1. Germline CDR1 and CDR2: SGHRS and YFSETQ. V shed 0 bases and J 6 bases; nucleotides not matched to a gene: 2. This CDR3 is 13 amino acids long. The sequenced part of the CDR3 DNA is TGCGCCAGCAGCTTGGACAGGGGCTCTGAA. Its translation: CASSLDRGSE. The entire CDR3 reads CASSLDRGSEAFF.

Worth noting for this clone: The DNA ends 3 residues before the CDR3 does, and the rest of the CDR3 is filled in from the germline J gene. The chain couples TRBV7-3 to TRBJ1-4; TRBD1 is a possible D gene (6 bases). This CDR3 region has 17 residues. Germline assignment: CDR1 SGHTA and CDR2 FQGTGA. The CDR3 loop is CASSLQGWSSGANVLFF. The CDR3 bases that were read are TGTGCCAGCAGCCTACAGGGCTGGAGCTCTGGGGCCAACGTA.

Comment on this clone: Read sequence stops 3 residues before the CDR3 end, and the germline J gene provides the missing end. The rearrangement joins TRBV19 to TRBJ2-7, with 8 bases aligning to TRBD1. J was trimmed by 3 bases and V by 4 bases; bases with no gene match: 2. CDR3 length equals 13 residues. From germline, CDR1 is LNHDA and CDR2 SQIVND (reference sequence). Here the CDR3 reads CASSNRGVYEQYF. Incomplete CDR3 DNA: TGTGCCAGTAGTAACAGGGGGGTCTACGAG.

Concerning this clone: The read finishes 3 residues shy of the CDR3 end, and the germline J gene is used to complete it. V and J are TRBV30 and TRBJ1-2; D may be TRBD1 (5 bases). This CDR3 region has 15 residues. CDR1 GTSNPN and CDR2 SVGIG come from the germline V gene (reference sequence). The CDR3 sequence: CAWSVGDLAKNIYTF. The CDR3 DNA, read in part, is TGTGCCTGGAGTGTAGGGGATTTAGCCAAAAACATC.

Of note for this clone: Read coverage stops 3 residues before the CDR3 terminus; the germline J gene supplies the remainder. The V and J genes are TRBV30 and TRBJ2-1, with 7 nucleotides matching TRBD1. CDR3 length: 13 residues. Germline V CDR1 and CDR2: GTSNPN, SVGIG (reference sequence). Trimming at V came to 0 bases and at J to 7 bases, leaving 3 bases not matched to a gene. This chain's CDR3 is CAWSVTGVNEQFF. CDR3 DNA (partial): TGTGCCTGGAGTGTCACAGGGGTGAATGAG.

Remarks on this clone: The read is 3 residues too short to cover the CDR3 end, so that end is filled in from the germline J gene. The rearrangement joins TRBV7-2 to TRBJ2-5; TRBD2 might be the D (5 bases). The CDR3 has 15 residues. V was pared by 5 bases and J by 1 base, with 14 bases between. The germline gives CDR1 SGHTA, CDR2 FQGNSA. This chain's CDR3 is CASSPFPRVQETQYF. The sequenced part of the CDR3 DNA is TGTGCCAGCAGCCCTTTCCCGCGGGTCCAAGAGACC.

Notes on this clone: The CDR3 goes on 3 residues after the read ends, and that part is filled in from the germline J gene. The chain combines TRBV19 with TRBJ1-4; 9 bases are shared with TRBD1. This CDR3 contains 17 residues. Germline V gene sequence: CDR1 LNHDA, CDR2 SQIVND (reference sequence). CDR3 DNA, as far as it was read: TGTGCCAGTATTTCGGGACAGGGACTCTCTGGGGCCAACGTA. Protein sequence: CASISGQGLSGANV. The whole CDR3 protein is CASISGQGLSGANVLFF.

This chain's CDR3 is CARRGRGGNEQFF. Partial CDR3 DNA: TGTGCCCGCCGGGGCAGGGGAGGTAATGAG. This chain connects TRBV30 to TRBJ2-1; D may match TRBD1 or TRBD2 (6 bases each). The observed sequence ends 3 residues before the CDR3 terminus, with the missing tail filled in from the germline J gene. V was cut by 8 bases and J by 7 bases, with 18 bases left in between. Germline V gives CDR1 GTSNPN, CDR2 SVGIG (reference sequence). CDR3 size: 13 residues.

A word on this clone: With the read ending 3 residues before the CDR3 end, the germline J gene is used to fill in that end. The rearrangement links TRBV20-1 to TRBJ2-1; perhaps TRBD2 as D (6 bases). This CDR3 has 12 amino acids. With 5 bases removed from V and 7 bases from J, the gap between germline ends came to 12 bases. The germline gives CDR1 DFQATT, CDR2 SNEGSKA (reference sequence). The CDR3 DNA, read in part, is TGCAGTGCTCCGGGACTGTTAAATGAG. Translated: CSAPGLLNE. The CDR3 in its entirety is CSAPGLLNEQFF.

Points on this clone: The CDR3 extends 3 residues past the end of the read, so its final part is completed from the germline J gene. The chain is built from TRBV12-3 or TRBV12-4 and TRBJ1-2; tentatively, D is TRBD1 (5 bases). CDR3 length: 13 residues. Incomplete CDR3 DNA: TGTGCCAGCAGTTTTCCAGGGATATGGAGC. Residues: CASSFPGIWS. The whole CDR3 sequence is CASSFPGIWSYTF.

Comments on this clone: The read ends 3 residues early relative to the CDR3; the germline J gene fills the gap. The J gene is TRBJ2-2, the V gene TRBV7-9; perhaps TRBD1 as D (5 bases). This CDR3 region has 14 residues. Germline CDR1 SEHNR, CDR2 FQNEAQ (reference sequence). The CDR3 DNA, read in part, is TGTGCCAGCAGCTTACCCGCTGGGGCCAACGTG. It yields the protein CASSLPAGANV. The entire CDR3 protein reads CASSLPAGANVLFF.